The text below deals with one T cell receptor (beta chain). This sample was included in a study of T cell changes during pregnancy in multiple sclerosis. V was clipped by 4 bases and J by 10 bases; unmatched bases: 8. This CDR3 is built from 14 residues. CDR1 SGHRS and CDR2 YFSETQ come from the germline V gene. TCRdb's copy holds only in-frame clones and misses some; the assay was immunoSEQ multiplex PCR. The repertoire includes some 71,000 clones, about 90% of them detected once, and over 1.1% sits in the top ten. Material: peripheral blood, obtained after pregnancy. This TCR was sampled from a female donor with multiple sclerosis, enrolled in a pregnancy study. The rearrangement joins TRBV5-1 to TRBJ1-1, with 12 bases that match TRBD1. Here the CDR3 DNA reads TGCGCCAGCAGCCCGAGGGACAGGGGGCCGGTAGCTTTCTTT. Its protein product is CASSPRDRGPVAFF.